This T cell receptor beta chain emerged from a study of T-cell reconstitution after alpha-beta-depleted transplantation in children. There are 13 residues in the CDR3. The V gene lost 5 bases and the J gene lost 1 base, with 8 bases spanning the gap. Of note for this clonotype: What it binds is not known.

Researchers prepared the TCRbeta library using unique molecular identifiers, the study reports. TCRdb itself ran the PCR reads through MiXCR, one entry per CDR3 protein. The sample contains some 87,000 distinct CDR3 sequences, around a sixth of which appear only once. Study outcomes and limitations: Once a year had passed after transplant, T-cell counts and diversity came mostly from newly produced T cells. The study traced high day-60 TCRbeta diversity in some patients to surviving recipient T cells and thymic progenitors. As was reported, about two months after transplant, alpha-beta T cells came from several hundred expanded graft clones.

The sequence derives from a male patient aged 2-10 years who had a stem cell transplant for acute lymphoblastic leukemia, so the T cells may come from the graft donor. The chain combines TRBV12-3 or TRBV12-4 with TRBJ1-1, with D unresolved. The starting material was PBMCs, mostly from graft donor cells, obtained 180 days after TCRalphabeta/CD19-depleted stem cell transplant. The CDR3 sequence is CASSHQQNTEAFF. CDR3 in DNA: TGTGCCAGCAGTCATCAGCAGAACACTGAAGCTTTCTTT.